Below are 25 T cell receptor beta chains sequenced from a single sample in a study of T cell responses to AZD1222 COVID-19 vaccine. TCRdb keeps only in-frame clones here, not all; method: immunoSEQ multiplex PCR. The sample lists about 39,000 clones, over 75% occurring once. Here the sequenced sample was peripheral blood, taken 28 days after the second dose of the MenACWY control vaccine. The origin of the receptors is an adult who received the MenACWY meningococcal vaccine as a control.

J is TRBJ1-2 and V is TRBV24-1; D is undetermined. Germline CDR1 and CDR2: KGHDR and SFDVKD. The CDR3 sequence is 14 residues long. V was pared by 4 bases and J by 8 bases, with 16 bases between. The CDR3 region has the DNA TGTGCCACCAGTGACCCCGCCCGGTCGGGCGGCTACACCTTC. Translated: CATSDPARSGGYTF.

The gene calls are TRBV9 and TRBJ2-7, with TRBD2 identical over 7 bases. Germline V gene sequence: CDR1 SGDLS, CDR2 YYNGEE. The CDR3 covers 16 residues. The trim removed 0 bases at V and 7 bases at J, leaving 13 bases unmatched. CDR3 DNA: TGTGCCAGCAGCGTAGACCCCAGTGGGAGGGCCGGGGAGCAGTACTTC. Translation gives CASSVDPSGRAGEQYF.

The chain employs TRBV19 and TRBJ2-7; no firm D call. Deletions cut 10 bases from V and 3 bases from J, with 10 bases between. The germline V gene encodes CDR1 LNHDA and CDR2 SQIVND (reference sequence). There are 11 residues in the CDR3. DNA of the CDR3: TGTGCCACCGGTACCTACTACGAGCAGTACTTC. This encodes CATGTYYEQYF.

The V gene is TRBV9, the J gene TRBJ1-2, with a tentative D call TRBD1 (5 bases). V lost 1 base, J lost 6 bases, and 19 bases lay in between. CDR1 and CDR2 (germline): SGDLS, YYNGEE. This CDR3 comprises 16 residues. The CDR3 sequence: CASSVPGDPRIDGYTF. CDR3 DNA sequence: TGTGCCAGCAGCGTACCGGGGGACCCGCGGATAGATGGCTACACCTTC.

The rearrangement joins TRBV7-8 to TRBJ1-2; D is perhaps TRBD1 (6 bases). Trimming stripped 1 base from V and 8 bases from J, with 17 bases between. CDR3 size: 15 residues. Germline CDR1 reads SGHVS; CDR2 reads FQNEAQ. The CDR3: CASSLGDRTARGYTF. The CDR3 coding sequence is TGTGCCAGCAGCTTAGGCGACCGGACAGCCCGGGGCTACACCTTC.

The CDR3 coding sequence is TGCGCCAGCAGCTTGGACAGGTACGAGCAGTACTTC. Protein sequence: CASSLDRYEQYF. The chain joins TRBV5-1 to TRBJ2-7; maybe TRBD1 (5 bases). Germline CDR1 is SGHRS and CDR2 is YFSETQ. The CDR3 consists of 12 residues. Trimming cost V 0 bases and J 4 bases, with 5 bases left between them.

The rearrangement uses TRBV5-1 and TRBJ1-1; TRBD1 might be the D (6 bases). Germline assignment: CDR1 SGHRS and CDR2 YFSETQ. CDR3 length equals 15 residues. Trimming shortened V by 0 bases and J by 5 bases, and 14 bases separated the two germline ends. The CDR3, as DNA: TGCGCCAGCAGCTTGGGGCCGGGACAATTTACTGAAGCTTTCTTT. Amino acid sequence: CASSLGPGQFTEAFF.

CDR3 nucleotides: TGTGCCGGCCTTCGGACGTGGGGGAGCACTGAAGCTTTCTTT. It encodes CAGLRTWGSTEAFF. This chain uses TRBV6-5 with TRBJ1-1, with D tentatively TRBD1 (5 bases). The CDR3 length is 14 residues. Per germline, CDR1 MNHEY and CDR2 SVGAGI. Trimming stripped 11 bases from V and 4 bases from J, with 20 bases between.

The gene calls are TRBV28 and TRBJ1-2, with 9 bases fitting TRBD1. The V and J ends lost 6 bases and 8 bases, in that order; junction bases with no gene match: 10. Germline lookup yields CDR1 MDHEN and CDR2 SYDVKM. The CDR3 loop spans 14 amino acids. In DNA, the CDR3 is TGTGCCAGCAGCCCCCCGGGGACAGGGATGGGCTACACCTTC. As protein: CASSPPGTGMGYTF.

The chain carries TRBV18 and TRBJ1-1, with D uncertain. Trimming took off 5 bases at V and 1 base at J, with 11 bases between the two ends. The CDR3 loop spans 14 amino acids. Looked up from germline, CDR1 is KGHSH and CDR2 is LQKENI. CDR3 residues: CASSNTGENTEAFF. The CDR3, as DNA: TGTGCCAGCTCAAATACCGGGGAGAACACTGAAGCTTTCTTT.

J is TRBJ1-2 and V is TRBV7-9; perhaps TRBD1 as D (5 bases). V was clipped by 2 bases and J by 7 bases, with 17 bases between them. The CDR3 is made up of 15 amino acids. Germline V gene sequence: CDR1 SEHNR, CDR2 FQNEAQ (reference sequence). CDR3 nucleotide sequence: TGTGCCAGCAGCTTAATCGTCCACAGGACTATTGGCTACACCTTC. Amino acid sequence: CASSLIVHRTIGYTF.

The CDR3 loop is CASSLRSGLPYNEQFF. The CDR3 nucleotides are TGTGCCAGCAGCTTACGGTCCGGGCTACCCTACAATGAGCAGTTCTTC. The chain combines TRBV7-2 with TRBJ2-1; D not resolved. The V and J ends lost 2 bases and 2 bases respectively, with 13 bases between them. The germline gives CDR1 SGHTA, CDR2 FQGNSA. The CDR3 loop spans 16 amino acids. The whole variable domain, remainder taken from reference TRBV7-2 and TRBJ2-1, is GAGVSQSPSNKVTEKGKDVELRCDPISGHTALYWYRQSLGQGLEFLIYFQGNSAPDKSGLPSDRFSAERTGGSVSTLTIQRTQQEDSAVYLCASSLRSGLPYNEQFFGPGTRLTVL.

The CDR3 protein is CASSFQGGPDTQYF. Written as DNA, the CDR3 is TGTGCCAGCAGTTTCCAGGGGGGCCCAGATACGCAGTATTTT. The chain has TRBV28 and TRBJ2-3, with a possible D match to TRBD1 (7 bases). The V and J ends lost 3 bases and 4 bases respectively, with 11 bases between them. The CDR3 totals 14 residues. Germline V gene sequence: CDR1 MDHEN, CDR2 SYDVKM.

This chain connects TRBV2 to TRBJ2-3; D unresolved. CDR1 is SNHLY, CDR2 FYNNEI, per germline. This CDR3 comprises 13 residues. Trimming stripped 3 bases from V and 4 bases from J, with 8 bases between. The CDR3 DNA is TGTGCCAGCAGTGAGTCAGGTCCAGATACGCAGTATTTT. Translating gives CASSESGPDTQYF.

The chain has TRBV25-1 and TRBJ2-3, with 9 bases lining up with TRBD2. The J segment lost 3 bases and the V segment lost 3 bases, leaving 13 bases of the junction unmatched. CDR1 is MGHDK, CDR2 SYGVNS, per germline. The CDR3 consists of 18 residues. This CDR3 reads CASSDQTIAGERTDTQYF. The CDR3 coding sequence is TGTGCCAGCAGTGATCAAACTATAGCGGGAGAGAGGACAGATACGCAGTATTTT.

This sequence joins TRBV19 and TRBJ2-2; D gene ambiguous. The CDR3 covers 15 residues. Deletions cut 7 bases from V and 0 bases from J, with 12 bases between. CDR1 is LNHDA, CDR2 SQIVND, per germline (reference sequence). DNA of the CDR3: TGTGCCAGTAATGGGCGATCAACGAACACCGGGGAGCTGTTTTTT. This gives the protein CASNGRSTNTGELFF.

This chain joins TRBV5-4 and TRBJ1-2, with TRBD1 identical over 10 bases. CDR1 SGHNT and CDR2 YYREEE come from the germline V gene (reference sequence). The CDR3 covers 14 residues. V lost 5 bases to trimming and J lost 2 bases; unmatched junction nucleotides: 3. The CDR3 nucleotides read TGTGCCAGCAGGAGACAGGGGGCGAACTATGGCTACACCTTC. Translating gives CASRRQGANYGYTF. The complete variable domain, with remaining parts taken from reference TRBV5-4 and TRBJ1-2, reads ETGVTQSPTHLIKTRGQQVTLRCSSQSGHNTVSWYQQALGQGPQFIFQYYREEENGRGNFPPRFSGLQFPNYSSELNVNALELDDSALYLCASRRQGANYGYTFGSGTRLTVV.

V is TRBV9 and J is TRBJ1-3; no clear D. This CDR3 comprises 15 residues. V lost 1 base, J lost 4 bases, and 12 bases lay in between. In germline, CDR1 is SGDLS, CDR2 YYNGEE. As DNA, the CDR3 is TGTGCCAGCAGCGTACATGAAGGGCCCGGAAACACCATATATTTT. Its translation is CASSVHEGPGNTIYF.

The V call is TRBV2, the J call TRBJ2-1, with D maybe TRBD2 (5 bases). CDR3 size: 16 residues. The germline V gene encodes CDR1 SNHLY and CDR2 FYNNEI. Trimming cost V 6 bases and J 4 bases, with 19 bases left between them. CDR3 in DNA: TGTGCCAGCAGGAGGGATCGTGCGGGTGTGTACAATGAGCAGTTCTTC. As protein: CASRRDRAGVYNEQFF.

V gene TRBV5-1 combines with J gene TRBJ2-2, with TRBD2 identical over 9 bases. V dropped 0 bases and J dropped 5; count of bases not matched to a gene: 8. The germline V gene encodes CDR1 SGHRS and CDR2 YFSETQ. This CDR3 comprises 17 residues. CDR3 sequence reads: CASSLVPSGIKTGELFF. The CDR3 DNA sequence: TGCGCCAGCAGCTTGGTTCCTAGCGGGATCAAAACCGGGGAGCTGTTTTTT.

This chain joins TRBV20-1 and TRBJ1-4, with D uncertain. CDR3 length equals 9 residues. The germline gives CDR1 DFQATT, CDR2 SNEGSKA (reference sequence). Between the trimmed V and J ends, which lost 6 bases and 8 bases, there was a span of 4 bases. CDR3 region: CSAGEKLFF. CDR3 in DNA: TGCAGTGCAGGCGAAAAACTGTTTTTT.

DNA of the CDR3: TGTGCCATCAGTGACGGCCTCTCGAATACGCAGTATTTT. Amino acid sequence: CAISDGLSNTQYF. The chain combines TRBV10-3 with TRBJ2-3, with unresolved D. Germline lookup yields CDR1 ENHRY and CDR2 SYGVKD. Between the trimmed V and J ends, which lost 3 bases and 7 bases, there was a span of 11 bases. The CDR3 covers 13 residues.

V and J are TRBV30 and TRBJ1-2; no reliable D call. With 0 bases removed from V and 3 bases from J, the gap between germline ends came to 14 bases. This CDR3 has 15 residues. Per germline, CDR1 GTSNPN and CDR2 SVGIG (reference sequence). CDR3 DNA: TGTGCCTGGAGTGTACGCATCCGATACGACTATGGCTACACCTTC. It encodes CAWSVRIRYDYGYTF.

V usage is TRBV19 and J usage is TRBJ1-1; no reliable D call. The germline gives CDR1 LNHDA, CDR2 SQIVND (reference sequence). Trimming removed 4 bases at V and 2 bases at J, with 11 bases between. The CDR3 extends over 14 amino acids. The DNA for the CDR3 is TGTGCCAGTAGTACCCGGGAGCGAAACACTGAAGCTTTCTTT. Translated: CASSTRERNTEAFF.

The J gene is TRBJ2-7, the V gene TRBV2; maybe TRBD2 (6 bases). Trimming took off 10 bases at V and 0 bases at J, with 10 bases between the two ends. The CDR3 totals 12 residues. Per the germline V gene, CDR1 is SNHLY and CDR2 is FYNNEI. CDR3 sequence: CATAGYSYEQYF. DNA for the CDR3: TGTGCCACCGCGGGATACTCCTACGAGCAGTACTTC.